The entry below gives a single T cell receptor (beta chain) sequence along with its context. No antigen is known for it. The CDR3 covers 15 residues. In germline, CDR1 is MNHEY, CDR2 SMNVEV (reference sequence). Trimming at V came to 4 bases and at J to 0 bases, leaving 3 bases not matched to a gene. This entry comes from a study of graft-versus-host responses after intestinal transplantation. General study findings and limits: GvH clones turned up in recipient marrow; some had shown up first in ileum or blood. High graft-versus-host to host-versus-graft T cell clonal ratios marked allografts of patients with graft-donor macrochimerism.

TCRdb keeps only in-frame clones here, not all; method: immunoSEQ multiplex PCR. The sample includes about 64,000 clones, 90% of them seen just once. This TCR derives from a human donor who was the organ donor for an intestinal transplant. Sequenced material: unstimulated CD8+ T cells sorted from spleen or lymph node cells, taken before transplant. The chain couples TRBV27 to TRBJ1-3, with 7 bases matching TRBD1. The CDR3 spells CASSWDSNSGNTIYF. The DNA of the CDR3 is TGTGCCAGCAGTTGGGACAGCAACTCTGGAAACACCATATATTTT.